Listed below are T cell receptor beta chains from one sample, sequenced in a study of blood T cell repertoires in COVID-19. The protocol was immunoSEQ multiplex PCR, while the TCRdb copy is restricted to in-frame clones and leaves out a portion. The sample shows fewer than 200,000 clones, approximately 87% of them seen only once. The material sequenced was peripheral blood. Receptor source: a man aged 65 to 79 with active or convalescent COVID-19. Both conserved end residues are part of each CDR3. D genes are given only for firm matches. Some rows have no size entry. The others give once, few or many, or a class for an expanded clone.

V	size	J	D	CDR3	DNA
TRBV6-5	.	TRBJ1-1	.	CATNSEGLNTEAFF	TGTGCCACCAACTCCGAGGGCCTGAACACTGAAGCTTTCTTT
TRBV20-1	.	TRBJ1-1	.	CSAPSDTEAFF	TGCAGTGCCCCGAGCGACACTGAAGCTTTCTTT
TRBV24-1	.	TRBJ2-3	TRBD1	CATGSGQGTDTQYF	TGTGCCACCGGCTCGGGACAGGGGACAGATACGCAGTATTTT
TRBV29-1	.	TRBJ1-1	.	CSVDRSQGVNTEAFF	TGCAGCGTTGACAGGTCCCAGGGTGTGAACACTGAAGCTTTCTTT
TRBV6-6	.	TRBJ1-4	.	CASRSSATNEKLFF	TGTGCCAGCAGATCCAGCGCAACTAATGAAAAACTGTTTTTT
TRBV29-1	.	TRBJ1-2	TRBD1	CSVGTGSNYGYTF	TGCAGCGTAGGGACAGGGAGTAACTATGGCTACACCTTC
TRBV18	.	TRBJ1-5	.	CASSPRGLYSNQPQHF	TGTGCCAGCTCACCACGAGGACTTTATAGCAATCAGCCCCAGCATTTT
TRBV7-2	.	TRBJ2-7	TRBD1	CASSPPSGTGGYEQYF	TGTGCCAGCAGCCCGCCGTCTGGGACAGGGGGTTACGAGCAGTACTTC
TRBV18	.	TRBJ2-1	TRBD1	CASYNRGKGEQFF	TGTGCCAGCTACAACAGGGGCAAGGGTGAGCAGTTCTTC
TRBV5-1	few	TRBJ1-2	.	CASSMTTNYGYTF	TGCGCCAGCAGCATGACAACTAACTATGGCTACACCTTC
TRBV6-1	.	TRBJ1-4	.	CASSEGLSSGNEKLFF	TGTGCCAGCAGTGAAGGTTTGTCCAGCGGTAATGAAAAACTGTTTTTT
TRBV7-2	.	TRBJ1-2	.	CASSLLNYGYTF	TGTGCCAGCAGCCTTCTTAACTATGGCTACACCTTC
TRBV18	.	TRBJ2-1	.	CASSPIASGPHNEQFF	TGTGCCAGCTCACCGATAGCAAGCGGACCCCACAATGAGCAGTTCTTC
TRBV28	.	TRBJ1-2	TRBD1	CASRRQGDYGYTF	TGTGCCAGCAGACGACAGGGGGACTATGGCTACACCTTC
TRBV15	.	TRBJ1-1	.	CATSRNPPGDTEAFF	TGTGCCACCAGCAGAAACCCCCCGGGGGACACTGAAGCTTTCTTT
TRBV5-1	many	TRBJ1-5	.	CASSYRVTPSNQPQHF	TGCGCCAGCAGCTACAGAGTTACCCCAAGCAATCAGCCCCAGCATTTT
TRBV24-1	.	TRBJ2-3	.	CATSDIKGDTQYF	TGTGCCACCAGTGATATCAAGGGGGATACGCAGTATTTT
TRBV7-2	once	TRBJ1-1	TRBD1	CASSFAGTGKEAFF	TGTGCCAGCAGCTTCGCCGGGACAGGAAAGGAAGCTTTCTTT
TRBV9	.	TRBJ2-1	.	CASSVVGGLAAYNEQFF	TGTGCCAGCAGCGTCGTAGGTGGGCTAGCAGCCTACAATGAGCAGTTCTTC
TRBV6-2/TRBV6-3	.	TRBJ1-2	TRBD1	CASSYLDRVGYTF	TGTGCCAGCAGTTACTTGGACAGGGTTGGCTACACCTTC
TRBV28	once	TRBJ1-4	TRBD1	CASGTVRGTNEKLFF	TGTGCCAGCGGGACAGTCCGGGGGACTAATGAAAAACTGTTTTTT
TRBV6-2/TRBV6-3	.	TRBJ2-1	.	CASSYATARGKGTYNEQFF	TGTGCCAGCAGTTACGCGACAGCCCGGGGGAAGGGTACCTACAATGAGCAGTTCTTC
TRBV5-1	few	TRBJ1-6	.	CASSFYPGADSPLHF	TGCGCCAGCAGCTTTTACCCCGGTGCCGATTCACCCCTCCACTTT
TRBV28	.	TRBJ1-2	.	CASSPPGNYGYTF	TGTGCCAGCAGCCCCCCGGGTAACTATGGCTACACCTTC
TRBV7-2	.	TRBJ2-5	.	CASSTRRADPQETQYF	TGTGCCAGCAGCACCCGGAGGGCGGACCCACAAGAGACCCAGTACTTC
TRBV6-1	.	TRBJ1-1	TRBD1	CASRHRGGDTEAFF	TGTGCCAGCAGACACAGGGGAGGTGACACTGAAGCTTTCTTT
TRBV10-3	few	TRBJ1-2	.	CAISLGGGWYGYTF	TGTGCCATCAGTCTTGGGGGGGGCTGGTATGGCTACACCTTC
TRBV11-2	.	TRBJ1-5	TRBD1	CASSLGQGYSNQPQHF	TGTGCCAGCAGCTTAGGACAGGGCTATAGCAATCAGCCCCAGCATTTT
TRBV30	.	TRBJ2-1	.	CAWSVRQGYNEQFF	TGTGCCTGGAGTGTTCGGCAGGGGTACAATGAGCAGTTCTTC
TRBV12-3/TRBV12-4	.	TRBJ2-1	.	CASSPQGWGEQFF	TGTGCCAGCAGTCCACAGGGTTGGGGTGAGCAGTTCTTC
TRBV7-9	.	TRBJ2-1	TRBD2	CASSLALAGVDEQFF	TGTGCCAGCAGCTTGGCACTAGCGGGGGTGGATGAGCAGTTCTTC
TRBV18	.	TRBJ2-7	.	CASSPRPDYEQYF	TGTGCCAGCTCACCACGGCCAGACTACGAGCAGTACTTC
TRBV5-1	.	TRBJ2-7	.	CASSLDLEYEQYF	TGCGCCAGCAGCTTGGACCTAGAGTACGAGCAGTACTTC
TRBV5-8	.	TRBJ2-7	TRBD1	CASSSRDRGTQEQYF	TGTGCCAGCAGTTCGAGGGACAGGGGAACCCAAGAGCAGTACTTC
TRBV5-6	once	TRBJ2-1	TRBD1	CASSLDRGNSYNEQFF	TGTGCCAGCAGCTTGGACAGGGGGAACTCCTACAATGAGCAGTTCTTC
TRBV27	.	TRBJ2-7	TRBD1	CASSKGQLYEQYF	TGTGCCAGCAGTAAGGGACAGCTCTACGAGCAGTACTTC
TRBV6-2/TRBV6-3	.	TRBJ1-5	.	CASSYSDYSNQPQHF	TGTGCCAGCAGTTACTCTGACTATAGCAATCAGCCCCAGCATTTT
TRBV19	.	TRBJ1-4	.	CASTRRSHGEKLFF	TGTGCCAGTACCCGGAGGTCTCATGGTGAAAAACTGTTTTTT
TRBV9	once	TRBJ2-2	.	CASSIPPGEALNTGELFF	TGTGCCAGCAGCATCCCCCCGGGGGAGGCTCTGAACACCGGGGAGCTGTTTTTT
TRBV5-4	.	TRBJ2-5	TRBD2	CASSFDERLAGQETQYF	TGTGCCAGCAGCTTTGATGAGAGACTAGCGGGACAAGAGACCCAGTACTTC
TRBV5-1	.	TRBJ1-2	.	CASSQGQALGGYTF	TGCGCCAGCAGCCAGGGACAAGCCCTGGGTGGCTACACCTTC
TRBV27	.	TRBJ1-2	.	CASSTVDLRRYTF	TGTGCCAGCAGCACAGTCGATCTCCGCCGCTACACCTTC
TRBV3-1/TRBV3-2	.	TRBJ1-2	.	CASSQDLGEGAYGYTF	TGTGCCAGCAGCCAAGATCTAGGGGAAGGCGCATATGGCTACACCTTC
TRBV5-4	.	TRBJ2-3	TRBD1	CASSLRQGAITDTQYF	TGTGCCAGCAGCTTGAGACAGGGGGCCATCACAGATACGCAGTATTTT
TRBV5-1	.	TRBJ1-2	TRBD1	CASSSTGGAGYGYTF	TGCGCCAGCAGCTCGACAGGGGGCGCGGGCTATGGCTACACCTTC
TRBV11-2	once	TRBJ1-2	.	CASSLDQGLYGYTF	TGTGCCAGCAGCTTAGACCAGGGCCTCTATGGCTACACCTTC
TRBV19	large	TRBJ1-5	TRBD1	CASFQGENSNQPQHF	TGTGCCAGCTTCCAGGGGGAAAATAGCAATCAGCCCCAGCATTTT
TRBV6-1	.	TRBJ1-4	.	CASSEFEQVEEKLFF	TGTGCCAGCAGTGAGTTTGAGCAGGTGGAAGAAAAACTGTTTTTT
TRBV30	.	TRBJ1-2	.	CAQGSNGYTF	TGTGCCCAGGGCAGCAACGGCTACACCTTC
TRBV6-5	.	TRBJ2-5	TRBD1	CASSYDLTGGETQYF	TGTGCCAGCAGTTACGATTTGACAGGGGGAGAGACCCAGTACTTC